The rows below give T cell receptor beta chains drawn from one sample of a study of OX40 agonist ivuxolimab in advanced cancers. Profiling relied on immunoSEQ multiplex PCR, and the TCRdb table lists in-frame clones only, not all of them. In the table there are 55,000 to 70,000 clones, approximately 81% of which are singletons. Sequencing used CD4+ or CD8+ T cells sorted from blood, obtained in a trial of the OX40 agonist ivuxolimab. Receptor source: an adult with an advanced solid tumor such as melanoma, head and neck, liver or kidney cancer. Both conserved end residues are part of each CDR3. The D gene is left open where the match is weak. Size tells how often a clone was seen (once, few, many) or the class of an expanded clone, and some rows leave it out.

j_call	clone_size	d_call	v_call	cdr3_length	cdr3_aa	cdr3_nt
TRBJ2-6	NA	NA	TRBV2	16	CASSLSGPSGANVLTF	TGTGCCAGCAGCCTGAGCGGGCCCTCTGGGGCCAACGTCCTGACTTTC
TRBJ1-1	NA	TRBD1	TRBV5-1	14	CASSLRGLSSEAFF	TGCGCCAGCAGCTTGAGGGGGCTAAGCTCTGAAGCTTTCTTT
TRBJ1-3	NA	NA	TRBV11-2	14	CASRGGGVGNTIYF	TGTGCCAGCAGGGGGGGCGGTGTTGGAAACACCATATATTTT
TRBJ1-2	NA	NA	TRBV11-1	13	CASSPSAGTGYTF	TGTGCCAGCAGCCCCTCGGCAGGGACCGGCTACACCTTC
TRBJ2-7	NA	NA	TRBV6-5	13	CASSQDSEYEQYF	TGTGCCAGCAGTCAGGACAGTGAGTACGAGCAGTACTTC
TRBJ1-2	NA	TRBD1	TRBV6-6	14	CASSYSRTGVGYTF	TGTGCCAGCAGTTATTCCCGGACAGGGGTCGGCTACACCTTC
TRBJ1-1	NA	NA	TRBV7-9	14	CASSPYTGYTEAFF	TGTGCCAGCAGCCCTTACACAGGGTACACTGAAGCTTTCTTT
TRBJ2-3	once	NA	TRBV7-9	15	CASSLTGDNTDTQYF	TGTGCCAGCAGCCTCACCGGGGATAACACAGATACGCAGTATTTT
TRBJ2-3	NA	NA	TRBV9	14	CASSLREGTDTQYF	TGTGCCAGCAGCCTCCGTGAAGGCACAGATACGCAGTATTTT
TRBJ2-3	NA	NA	TRBV5-1	13	CASTFQGTDTQYF	TGCGCCAGCACCTTCCAAGGCACAGATACGCAGTATTTT
TRBJ1-2	once	TRBD1	TRBV29-1	15	CSVERHGTGNYGYTF	TGCAGCGTTGAAAGACACGGGACAGGGAACTATGGCTACACCTTC
TRBJ2-7	NA	NA	TRBV4-2	15	CASSQDPGAIYEQYF	TGTGCCAGCAGCCAAGATCCCGGGGCGATCTACGAGCAGTACTTC
TRBJ1-4	NA	TRBD1	TRBV30	14	CAWSDGTGAEKLFF	TGTGCCTGGAGTGACGGGACAGGGGCTGAAAAACTGTTTTTT
TRBJ2-7	NA	NA	TRBV6-5	12	CASIGSGHEQYF	TGTGCCAGCATAGGGTCTGGACACGAGCAGTACTTC
TRBJ2-1	NA	TRBD2	TRBV5-6	15	CASSQASGSYNEQFF	TGTGCCAGCAGCCAAGCTAGCGGCTCCTACAATGAGCAGTTCTTC
TRBJ2-3	NA	NA	TRBV2	12	CASSGRPDAQYF	TGTGCCAGCAGTGGGAGGCCGGACGCGCAGTATTTT
TRBJ2-3	NA	NA	TRBV19	15	CASSPTGGRADTQYF	TGTGCCAGTAGTCCTACGGGGGGCCGGGCAGATACGCAGTATTTT
TRBJ1-2	NA	NA	TRBV7-2	15	CASSLARNRYYGYTF	TGTGCCAGCAGCTTAGCGCGGAACAGATACTATGGCTACACCTTC
TRBJ1-2	NA	TRBD1	TRBV7-9	12	CASSSQGAAYTF	TGTGCCAGCAGCTCCCAGGGGGCTGCCTACACCTTC
TRBJ2-3	few	NA	TRBV9	15	CASSFLAGPLDTQYF	TGTGCCAGCAGCTTTCTGGCGGGGCCGCTGGATACGCAGTATTTT
TRBJ2-5	NA	NA	TRBV5-1	16	CASSLDRPGVRETQYF	TGCGCCAGCAGCTTAGACAGGCCAGGGGTTCGAGAGACCCAGTACTTC
TRBJ2-3	NA	NA	TRBV19	15	CASSIGQGRTDTQYF	TGTGCCAGTAGTATTGGCCAGGGAAGGACAGATACGCAGTATTTT
TRBJ2-7	many	TRBD1	TRBV19	16	CASRGPDRGAFAEQYF	TGTGCCAGTAGAGGCCCGGACAGGGGAGCTTTTGCCGAGCAGTACTTC
TRBJ1-2	NA	NA	TRBV2	14	CASSTNLGINGYTF	TGTGCCAGCAGTACCAACCTAGGCATCAATGGCTACACCTTC
TRBJ2-5	NA	TRBD2	TRBV25-1	16	CASSEFSGTHQETQYF	TGTGCCAGCAGTGAGTTTAGCGGGACTCACCAAGAGACCCAGTACTTC
TRBJ2-7	NA	TRBD1	TRBV28	15	CASTFQGTGSYEQYF	TGTGCCAGCACTTTCCAGGGGACAGGGTCATACGAGCAGTACTTC
TRBJ1-5	NA	TRBD1	TRBV5-1	13	CASSRRGGEPQHF	TGCGCCAGCAGCCGCAGGGGGGGTGAGCCCCAGCATTTT
TRBJ1-1	NA	NA	TRBV14	20	CASSPVTRGRGLGMGKEAFF	TGTGCCAGCAGCCCGGTGACCCGGGGCAGGGGTCTGGGCATGGGTAAGGAAGCTTTCTTT
TRBJ1-1	NA	NA	TRBV10-3	14	CAISENPANTEAFF	TGTGCCATCAGTGAAAACCCCGCGAACACTGAAGCTTTCTTT
TRBJ1-6	NA	NA	TRBV5-6	12	CASSVGLSPLHF	TGTGCCAGCAGCGTGGGTCTGTCACCCCTCCACTTT
TRBJ1-1	NA	NA	TRBV19	17	CASSMPVLGRWGTEAFF	TGTGCCAGTAGTATGCCCGTCCTCGGACGGTGGGGGACTGAAGCTTTCTTT
TRBJ1-2	few	NA	TRBV6-5	14	CASSYYREGYGYTF	TGTGCCAGCAGTTACTACAGGGAAGGCTATGGCTACACCTTC
TRBJ2-1	NA	TRBD1	TRBV5-1	15	CASSLEGQLYNEQFF	TGCGCCAGCAGCTTGGAGGGACAGCTTTACAATGAGCAGTTCTTC
TRBJ1-3	NA	NA	TRBV25-1	16	CASSELGAAPGNTIYF	TGTGCCAGCAGTGAATTGGGAGCGGCGCCTGGAAACACCATATATTTT
TRBJ1-3	once	NA	TRBV7-2	13	CASSPTGGNTIYF	TGTGCCAGCAGCCCGACAGGTGGAAACACCATATATTTT
TRBJ1-5	NA	TRBD1	TRBV27	16	CASSPGTGLTNQPQHF	TGTGCCAGCAGTCCGGGGACAGGGTTAACCAATCAGCCCCAGCATTTT
TRBJ2-7	NA	NA	TRBV7-2	15	CASSFPKGGAYEQYF	TGTGCCAGCAGCTTCCCGAAAGGAGGGGCCTACGAGCAGTACTTC
TRBJ2-2	NA	NA	TRBV10-3	14	CAISVSGPPGELFF	TGTGCCATCAGTGTTTCCGGGCCCCCCGGGGAGCTGTTTTTT
TRBJ1-6	NA	TRBD1	TRBV11-2	16	CASSWGTGFNNSPLHF	TGTGCCAGCAGCTGGGGGACAGGGTTCAATAATTCACCCCTCCACTTT
TRBJ2-7	NA	NA	TRBV7-3	12	CASSLVPYEQYF	TGTGCCAGCAGCTTAGTGCCATACGAGCAGTACTTC
TRBJ2-6	NA	NA	TRBV7-2	16	CASSPPGERGANVLTF	TGTGCCAGCAGCCCGCCCGGGGAAAGAGGGGCCAACGTCCTGACTTTC
TRBJ1-3	NA	NA	TRBV27	14	CASSPGRSGNTIYF	TGTGCCAGCAGCCCAGGGCGCTCTGGAAACACCATATATTTT
TRBJ2-7	NA	NA	TRBV2	15	CASSRGRLVSYEQYF	TGTGCCAGCAGTCGGGGACGGCTGGTCTCCTACGAGCAGTACTTC
TRBJ2-5	NA	NA	TRBV6-6	14	CASSSQWGEETQYF	TGTGCCAGCAGTTCCCAGTGGGGGGAAGAGACCCAGTACTTC
TRBJ1-1	NA	NA	TRBV30	13	CAWSVNWNTEAFF	TGTGCCTGGAGTGTTAATTGGAACACTGAAGCTTTCTTT
TRBJ2-2	NA	NA	TRBV2	15	CASSEQGRKAGELFF	TGTGCCAGCTCCGAACAGGGGAGGAAAGCCGGGGAGCTGTTTTTT
TRBJ2-7	NA	NA	TRBV6-5	14	CASTLFGGGNEQYF	TGTGCCAGCACCTTATTCGGGGGCGGGAACGAGCAGTACTTC
TRBJ1-2	NA	NA	TRBV19	13	CASSIRINYGYTF	TGTGCCAGTAGTATCCGAATCAACTATGGCTACACCTTC
TRBJ2-5	NA	NA	TRBV15	15	CATSRVGSLSETQYF	TGTGCCACCAGCAGAGTGGGTAGCCTCTCCGAGACCCAGTACTTC
TRBJ1-1	NA	NA	TRBV19	17	CASSIGTVDGSRTEAFF	TGTGCCAGTAGTATAGGGACAGTGGATGGGTCTCGGACTGAAGCTTTCTTT
TRBJ1-3	NA	NA	TRBV27	14	CASSSAPPGNTIYF	TGTGCCAGCAGCTCGGCCCCTCCTGGAAACACCATATATTTT
TRBJ1-1	NA	TRBD1	TRBV27	15	CASRGYRGKNTEAFF	TGTGCCAGCAGGGGGTACAGGGGGAAGAACACTGAAGCTTTCTTT